This T cell receptor beta chain was observed in a study of T cells in Graves' hyperthyroidism and ophthalmopathy. General study findings and limits: Ophthalmopathy and stable hyperthyroidism were told apart by a 13 V-J model.

Researchers barred patients who had uncontrolled infection, other autoimmune disease, pregnancy or lactation. This clonotype was picked up a small number of times. Antigen: not known. Amplification of TCR beta CDR3 regions was performed using RNA transcripts as template. An initial round of RT-PCR targeting the TCR CDR3 relied on the HTBI primer set. TCRdb itself ran the multiplex PCR reads through MiXCR, one entry per CDR3 protein. The sample lists over 300,000 distinct CDR3 sequences, roughly 13% occurring once. This TCR came from a woman in her sixties or seventies with Graves' hyperthyroidism. What was sequenced was blood.

CDR3 nucleotide sequence: TGCGCCAGCAGCCGTCCCGGGACAGGGTACGAGCAGTACTTC. Protein sequence: CASSRPGTGYEQYF. The J gene is TRBJ2-7, the V gene TRBV5-1; 9 bases are a match to TRBD1. The CDR3 spans 14 residues. V dropped 4 bases and J dropped 4; count of bases not matched to a gene: 6. Germline values: CDR1 SGHRS, CDR2 YFSETQ.